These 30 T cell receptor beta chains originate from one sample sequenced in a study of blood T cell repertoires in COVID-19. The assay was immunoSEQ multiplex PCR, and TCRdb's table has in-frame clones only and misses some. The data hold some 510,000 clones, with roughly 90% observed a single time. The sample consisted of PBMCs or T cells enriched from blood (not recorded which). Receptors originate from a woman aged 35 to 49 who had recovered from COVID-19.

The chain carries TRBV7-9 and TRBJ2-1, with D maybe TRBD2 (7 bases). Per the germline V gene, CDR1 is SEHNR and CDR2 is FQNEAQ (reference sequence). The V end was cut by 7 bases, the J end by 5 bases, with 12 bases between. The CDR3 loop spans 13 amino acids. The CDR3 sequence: CASTQGRDNEQFF. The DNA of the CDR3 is TGTGCCAGCACCCAGGGGAGGGACAATGAGCAGTTCTTC.

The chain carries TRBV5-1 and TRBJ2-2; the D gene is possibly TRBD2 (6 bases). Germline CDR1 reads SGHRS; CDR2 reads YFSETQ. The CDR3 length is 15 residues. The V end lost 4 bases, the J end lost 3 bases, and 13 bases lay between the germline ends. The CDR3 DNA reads TGCGCCAGCAGCCCCCGTGGAGGGGACACCGGGGAGCTGTTTTTT. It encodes CASSPRGGDTGELFF.

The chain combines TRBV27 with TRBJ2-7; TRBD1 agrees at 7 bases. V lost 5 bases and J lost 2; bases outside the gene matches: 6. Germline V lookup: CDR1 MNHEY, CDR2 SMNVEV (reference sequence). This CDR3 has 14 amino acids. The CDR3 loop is CASSPGTAPYEQYF. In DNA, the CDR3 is TGTGCCAGCAGTCCAGGGACAGCTCCCTACGAGCAGTACTTC.

The CDR3 spells CASSRQETQYF. As DNA, the CDR3 is TGTGCCAGCAGCCGTCAAGAGACCCAGTACTTC. This sequence joins TRBV7-6 and TRBJ2-5, with D uncertain. The length of the CDR3 is 11 residues. From germline, CDR1 is SGHVS and CDR2 FNYEAQ. V dropped 5 bases and J dropped 2 bases, with 3 bases sitting between them.

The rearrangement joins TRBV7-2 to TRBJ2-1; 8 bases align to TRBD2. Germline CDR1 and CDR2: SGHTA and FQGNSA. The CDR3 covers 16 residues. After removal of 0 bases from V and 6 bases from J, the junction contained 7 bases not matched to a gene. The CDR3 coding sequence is TGTGCCAGCAGCTTAGCCGGGAGGGCTACTTTCAATGAGCAGTTCTTC. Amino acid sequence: CASSLAGRATFNEQFF.

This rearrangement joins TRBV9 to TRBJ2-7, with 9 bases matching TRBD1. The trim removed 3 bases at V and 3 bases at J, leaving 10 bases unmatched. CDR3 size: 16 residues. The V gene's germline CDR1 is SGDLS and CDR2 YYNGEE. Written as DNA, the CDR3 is TGTGCCAGCAGCGCCACAACAGGGGGCTATGACTACGAGCAGTACTTC. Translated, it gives CASSATTGGYDYEQYF.

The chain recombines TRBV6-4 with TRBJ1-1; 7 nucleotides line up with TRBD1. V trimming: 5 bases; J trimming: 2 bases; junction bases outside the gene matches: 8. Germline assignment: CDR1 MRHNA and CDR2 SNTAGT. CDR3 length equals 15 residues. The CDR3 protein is CASSRGTVDNTEAFF. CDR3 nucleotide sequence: TGTGCCAGCAGTAGAGGGACAGTAGATAACACTGAAGCTTTCTTT.

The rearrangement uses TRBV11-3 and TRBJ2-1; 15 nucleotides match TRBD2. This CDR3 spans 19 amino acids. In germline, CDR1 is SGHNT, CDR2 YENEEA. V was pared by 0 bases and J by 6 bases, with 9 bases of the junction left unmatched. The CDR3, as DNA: TGTGCCAGCAGCTTAGAGGGCGGACTAGCGGGAGGGCCGAGCAATGAGCAGTTCTTC. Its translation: CASSLEGGLAGGPSNEQFF.

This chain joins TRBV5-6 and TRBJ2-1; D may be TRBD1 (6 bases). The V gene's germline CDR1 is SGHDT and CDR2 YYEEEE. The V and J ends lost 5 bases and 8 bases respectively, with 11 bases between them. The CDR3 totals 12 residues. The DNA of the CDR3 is TGTGCCAGCAGTAAACAGGGCTATGAGCAGTTCTTC. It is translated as CASSKQGYEQFF.

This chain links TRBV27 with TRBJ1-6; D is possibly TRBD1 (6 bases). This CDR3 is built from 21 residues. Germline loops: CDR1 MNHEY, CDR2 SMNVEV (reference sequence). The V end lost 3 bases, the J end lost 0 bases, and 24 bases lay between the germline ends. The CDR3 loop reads CASSFGRDTRGPISYNSPLHF. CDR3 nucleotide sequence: TGTGCCAGCAGTTTTGGCAGGGACACTAGGGGACCAATCTCCTATAATTCACCCCTCCACTTT.

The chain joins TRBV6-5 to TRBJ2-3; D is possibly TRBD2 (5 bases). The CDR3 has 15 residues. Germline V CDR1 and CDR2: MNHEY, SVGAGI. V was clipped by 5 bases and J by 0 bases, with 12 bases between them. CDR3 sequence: CASSPEAISTDTQYF. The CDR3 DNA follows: TGTGCCAGCAGTCCGGAGGCAATTAGCACAGATACGCAGTATTTT.

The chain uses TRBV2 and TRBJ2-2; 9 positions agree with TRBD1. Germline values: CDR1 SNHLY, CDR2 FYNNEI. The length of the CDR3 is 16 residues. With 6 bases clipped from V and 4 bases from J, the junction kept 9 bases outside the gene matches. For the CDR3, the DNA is TGTGCCAGCAGGACAGGGACAGGGAGGAGCACCGGGGAGCTGTTTTTT. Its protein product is CASRTGTGRSTGELFF.

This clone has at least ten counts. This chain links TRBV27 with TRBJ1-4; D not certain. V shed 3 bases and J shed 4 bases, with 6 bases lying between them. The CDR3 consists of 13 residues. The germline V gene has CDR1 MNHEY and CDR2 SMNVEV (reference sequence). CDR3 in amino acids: CASSFVDNEKLFF. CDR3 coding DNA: TGTGCCAGCAGTTTTGTAGATAATGAAAAACTGTTTTTT. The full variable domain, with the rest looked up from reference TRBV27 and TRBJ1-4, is EAQVTQNPRYLITVTGKKLTVTCSQNMNHEYMSWYRQDPGLGLRQIYYSMNVEVTDKGDVPEGYKVSRKEKRNFPLILESPSPNQTSLYFCASSFVDNEKLFFGSGTQLSVL.

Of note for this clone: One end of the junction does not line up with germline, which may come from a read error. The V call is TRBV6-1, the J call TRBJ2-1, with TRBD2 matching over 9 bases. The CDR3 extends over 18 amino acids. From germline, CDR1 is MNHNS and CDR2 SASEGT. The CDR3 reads CASSEALVSGSSYNEQFF. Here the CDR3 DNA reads TGTGCGAGCAGTGAAGCTCTGGTTAGCGGGAGCTCCTACAATGAGCAGTTCTTC.

CDR3 residues: CASSSGGNWNTEAFF. DNA for the CDR3: TGTGCCAGCAGCTCAGGGGGCAATTGGAACACTGAAGCTTTCTTT. J is TRBJ1-1 and V is TRBV5-8, with TRBD1 matching 8 bases. CDR1 SGHTS and CDR2 YDEGEE come from the germline V gene. The CDR3 has 15 amino acids. V dropped 3 bases and J dropped 1; count of bases not matched to a gene: 5.

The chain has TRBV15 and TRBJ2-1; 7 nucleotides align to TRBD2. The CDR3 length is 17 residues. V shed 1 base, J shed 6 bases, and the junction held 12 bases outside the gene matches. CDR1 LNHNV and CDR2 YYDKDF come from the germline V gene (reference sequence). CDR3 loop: CATSRGPTGRGGNEQFF. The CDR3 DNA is TGTGCCACCAGCAGAGGTCCAACCGGGCGCGGGGGCAATGAGCAGTTCTTC.

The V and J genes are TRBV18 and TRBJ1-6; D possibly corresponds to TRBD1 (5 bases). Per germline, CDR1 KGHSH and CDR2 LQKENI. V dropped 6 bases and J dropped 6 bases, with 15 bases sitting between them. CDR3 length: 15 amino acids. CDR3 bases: TGTGCCAGCTCGGTTCAGGACATTCGTAATTCACCCCTCCACTTT. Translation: CASSVQDIRNSPLHF.

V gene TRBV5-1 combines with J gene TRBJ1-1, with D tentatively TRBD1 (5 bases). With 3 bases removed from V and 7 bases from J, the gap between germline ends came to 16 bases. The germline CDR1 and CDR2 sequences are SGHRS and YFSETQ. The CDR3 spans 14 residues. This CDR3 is CASSSTVMNVEAFF. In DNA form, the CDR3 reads TGCGCCAGCAGCTCGACAGTTATGAACGTTGAAGCTTTCTTT. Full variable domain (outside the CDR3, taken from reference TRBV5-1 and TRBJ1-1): KAGVTQTPRYLIKTRGQQVTLSCSPISGHRSVSWYQQTPGQGLQFLFEYFSETQRNKGNFPGRFSGRQFSNSRSEMNVSTLELGDSALYLCASSSTVMNVEAFFGQGTRLTVV.

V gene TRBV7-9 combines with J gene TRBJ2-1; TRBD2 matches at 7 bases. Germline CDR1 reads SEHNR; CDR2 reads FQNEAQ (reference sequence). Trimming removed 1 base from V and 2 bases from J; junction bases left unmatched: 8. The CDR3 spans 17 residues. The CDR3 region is CASSLVRPGGAYNEQFF. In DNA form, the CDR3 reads TGTGCCAGCAGCTTAGTACGACCGGGAGGCGCCTACAATGAGCAGTTCTTC.

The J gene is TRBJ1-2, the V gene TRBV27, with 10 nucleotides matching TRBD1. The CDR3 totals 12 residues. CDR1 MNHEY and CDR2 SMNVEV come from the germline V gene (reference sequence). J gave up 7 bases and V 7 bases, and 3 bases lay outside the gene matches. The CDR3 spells CASTGTGVGYTF. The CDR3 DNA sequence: TGTGCCAGCACCGGGACAGGGGTTGGCTACACCTTC.

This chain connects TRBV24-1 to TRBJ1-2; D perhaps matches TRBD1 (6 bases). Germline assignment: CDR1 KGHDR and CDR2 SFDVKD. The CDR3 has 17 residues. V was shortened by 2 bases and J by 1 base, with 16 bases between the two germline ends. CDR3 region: CATSDSRGGRGNYGYTF. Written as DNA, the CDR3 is TGTGCCACCAGTGATTCAAGAGGGGGAAGGGGTAACTATGGCTACACCTTC.

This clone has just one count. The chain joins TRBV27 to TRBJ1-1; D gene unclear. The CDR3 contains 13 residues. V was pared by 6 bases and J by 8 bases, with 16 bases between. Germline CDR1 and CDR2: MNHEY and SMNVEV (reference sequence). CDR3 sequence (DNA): TGTGCCAGCAGCGATGAGCCGAGGGCCGAAGCTTTCTTT. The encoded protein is CASSDEPRAEAFF.

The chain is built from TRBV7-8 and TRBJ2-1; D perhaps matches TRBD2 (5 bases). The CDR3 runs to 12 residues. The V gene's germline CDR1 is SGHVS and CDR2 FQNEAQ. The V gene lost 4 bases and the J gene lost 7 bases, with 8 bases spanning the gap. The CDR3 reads CASSSRANEQFF. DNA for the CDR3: TGTGCCAGCAGCTCGAGGGCGAATGAGCAGTTCTTC.

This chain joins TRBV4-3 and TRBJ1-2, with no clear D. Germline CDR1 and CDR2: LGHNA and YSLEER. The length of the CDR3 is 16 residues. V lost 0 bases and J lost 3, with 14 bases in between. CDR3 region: CASSQDSPGPYYGYTF. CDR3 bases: TGCGCCAGCAGCCAAGATTCGCCGGGTCCGTACTATGGCTACACCTTC.

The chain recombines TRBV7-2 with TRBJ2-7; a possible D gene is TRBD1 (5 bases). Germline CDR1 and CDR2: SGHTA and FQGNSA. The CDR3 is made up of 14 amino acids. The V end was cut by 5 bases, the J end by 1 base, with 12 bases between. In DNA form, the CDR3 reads TGTGCCAGCAGCCCCACTACAGGTTCCTACGAGCAGTACTTC. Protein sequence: CASSPTTGSYEQYF.

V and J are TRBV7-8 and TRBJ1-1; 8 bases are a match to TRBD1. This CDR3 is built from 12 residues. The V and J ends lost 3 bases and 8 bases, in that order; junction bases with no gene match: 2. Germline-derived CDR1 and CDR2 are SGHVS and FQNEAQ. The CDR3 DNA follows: TGTGCCAGCAGCTTCGGACAGGGAGAAGCTTTCTTT. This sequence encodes CASSFGQGEAFF.

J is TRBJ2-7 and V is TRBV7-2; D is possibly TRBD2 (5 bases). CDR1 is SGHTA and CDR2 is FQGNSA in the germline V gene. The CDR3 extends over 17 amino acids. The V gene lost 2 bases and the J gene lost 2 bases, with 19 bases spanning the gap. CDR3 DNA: TGTGCCAGCAGCTTATATTCCGGACTTCTAAAAACCTACGAGCAGTACTTC. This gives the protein CASSLYSGLLKTYEQYF.

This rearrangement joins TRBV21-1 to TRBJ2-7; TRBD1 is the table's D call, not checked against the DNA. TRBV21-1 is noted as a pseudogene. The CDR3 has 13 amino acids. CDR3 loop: CDSGPGPNYEQYF. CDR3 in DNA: TGTGACTCTGGTCCTGGGCCAAACTACGAGCAGTACTTC.

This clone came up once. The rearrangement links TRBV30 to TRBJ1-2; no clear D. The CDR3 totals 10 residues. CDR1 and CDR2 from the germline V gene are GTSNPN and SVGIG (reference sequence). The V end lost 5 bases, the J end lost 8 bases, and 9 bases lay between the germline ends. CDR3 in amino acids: CAWGPVGYTF. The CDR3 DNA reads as TGTGCCTGGGGCCCCGTAGGCTACACCTTC.

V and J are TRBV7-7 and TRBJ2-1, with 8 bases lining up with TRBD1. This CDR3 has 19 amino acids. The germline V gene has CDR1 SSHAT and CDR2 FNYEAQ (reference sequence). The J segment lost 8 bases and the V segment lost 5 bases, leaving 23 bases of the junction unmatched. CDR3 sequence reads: CASSGDRGVRLPNNHEQFF. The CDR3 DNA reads TGTGCCAGCAGCGGTGACAGGGGCGTAAGACTGCCGAACAATCATGAGCAGTTCTTC.